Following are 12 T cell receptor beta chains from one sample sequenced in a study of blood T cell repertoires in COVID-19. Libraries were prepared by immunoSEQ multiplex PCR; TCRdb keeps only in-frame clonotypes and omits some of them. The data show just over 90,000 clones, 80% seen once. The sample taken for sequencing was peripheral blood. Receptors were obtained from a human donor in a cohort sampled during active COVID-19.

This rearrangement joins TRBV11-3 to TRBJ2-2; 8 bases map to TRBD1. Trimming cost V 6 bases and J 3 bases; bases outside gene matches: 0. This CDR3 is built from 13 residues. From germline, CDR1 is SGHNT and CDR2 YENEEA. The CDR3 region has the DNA TGTGCCAGCAGACAGGGGGACACCGGGGAGCTGTTTTTT. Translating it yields CASRQGDTGELFF.

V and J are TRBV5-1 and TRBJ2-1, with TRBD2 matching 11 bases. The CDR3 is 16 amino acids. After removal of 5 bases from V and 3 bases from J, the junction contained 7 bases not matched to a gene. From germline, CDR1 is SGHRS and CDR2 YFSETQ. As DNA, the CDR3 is TGCGCCAGCAGTTCTAGCGGGAGGCCGAACTACAATGAGCAGTTCTTC. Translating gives CASSSSGRPNYNEQFF. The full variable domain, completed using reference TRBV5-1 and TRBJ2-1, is KAGVTQTPRYLIKTRGQQVTLSCSPISGHRSVSWYQQTPGQGLQFLFEYFSETQRNKGNFPGRFSGRQFSNSRSEMNVSTLELGDSALYLCASSSSGRPNYNEQFFGPGTRLTVL.

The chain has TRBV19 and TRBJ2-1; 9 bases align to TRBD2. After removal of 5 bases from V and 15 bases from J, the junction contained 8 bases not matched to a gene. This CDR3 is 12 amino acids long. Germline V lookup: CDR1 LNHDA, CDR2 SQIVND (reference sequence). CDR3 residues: CASSPPGLAVFF. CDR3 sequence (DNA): TGTGCCAGTAGTCCTCCGGGACTAGCAGTGTTCTTC.

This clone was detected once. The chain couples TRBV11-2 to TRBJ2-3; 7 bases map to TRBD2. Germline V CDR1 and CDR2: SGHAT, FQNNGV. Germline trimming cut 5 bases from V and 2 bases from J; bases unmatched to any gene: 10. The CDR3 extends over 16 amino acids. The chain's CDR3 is CASSPGVLAYTDTQYF. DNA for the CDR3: TGTGCCAGCAGCCCAGGAGTACTAGCGTACACAGATACGCAGTATTTT.

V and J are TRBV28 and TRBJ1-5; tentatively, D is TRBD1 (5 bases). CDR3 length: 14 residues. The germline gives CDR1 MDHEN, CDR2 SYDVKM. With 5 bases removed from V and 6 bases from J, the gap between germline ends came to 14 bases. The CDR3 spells CASSPGQGGQPQHF. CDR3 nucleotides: TGTGCCAGCAGTCCCGGGCAGGGAGGTCAGCCCCAGCATTTT.

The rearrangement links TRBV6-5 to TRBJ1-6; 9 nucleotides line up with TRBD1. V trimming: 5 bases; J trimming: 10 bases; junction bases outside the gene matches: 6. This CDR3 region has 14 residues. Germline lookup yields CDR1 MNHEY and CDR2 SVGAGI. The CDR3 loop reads CASSLGQGRSPLHF. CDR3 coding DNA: TGTGCCAGCAGTCTAGGACAGGGGAGGTCACCCCTCCACTTT.

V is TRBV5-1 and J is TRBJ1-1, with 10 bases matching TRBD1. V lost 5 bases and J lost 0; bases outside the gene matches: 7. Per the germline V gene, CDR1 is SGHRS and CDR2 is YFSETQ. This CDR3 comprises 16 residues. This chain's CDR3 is CASRRTGGQMNTEAFF. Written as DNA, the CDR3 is TGCGCCAGCAGAAGGACAGGGGGTCAGATGAACACTGAAGCTTTCTTT. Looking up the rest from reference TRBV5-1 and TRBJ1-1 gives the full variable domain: KAGVTQTPRYLIKTRGQQVTLSCSPISGHRSVSWYQQTPGQGLQFLFEYFSETQRNKGNFPGRFSGRQFSNSRSEMNVSTLELGDSALYLCASRRTGGQMNTEAFFGQGTRLTVV.

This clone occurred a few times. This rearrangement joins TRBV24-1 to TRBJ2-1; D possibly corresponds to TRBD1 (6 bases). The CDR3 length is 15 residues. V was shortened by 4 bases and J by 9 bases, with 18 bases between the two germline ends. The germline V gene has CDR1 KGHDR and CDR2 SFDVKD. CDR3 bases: TGTGCCACCAGTGACCCCGCTCACAGGGTTGGTGAGCAGTTCTTC. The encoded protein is CATSDPAHRVGEQFF.

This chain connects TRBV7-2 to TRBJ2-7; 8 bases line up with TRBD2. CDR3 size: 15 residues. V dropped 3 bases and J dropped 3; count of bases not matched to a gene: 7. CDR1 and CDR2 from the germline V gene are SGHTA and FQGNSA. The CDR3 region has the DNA TGTGCCAGCAGCTTGGGGGGACTAGAAGTCTACGAGCAGTACTTC. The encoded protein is CASSLGGLEVYEQYF.

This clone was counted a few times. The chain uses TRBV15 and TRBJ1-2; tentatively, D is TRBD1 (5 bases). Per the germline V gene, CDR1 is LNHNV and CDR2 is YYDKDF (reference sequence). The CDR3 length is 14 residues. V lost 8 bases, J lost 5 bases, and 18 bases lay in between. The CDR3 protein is CATSSSRGYYGYTF. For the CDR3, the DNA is TGTGCCACCTCGTCTAGTAGGGGATATTATGGCTACACCTTC.

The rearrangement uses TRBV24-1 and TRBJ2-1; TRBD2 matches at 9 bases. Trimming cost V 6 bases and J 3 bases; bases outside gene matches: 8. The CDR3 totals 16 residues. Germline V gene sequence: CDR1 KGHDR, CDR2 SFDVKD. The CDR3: CATSRRASGIYNEQFF. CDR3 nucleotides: TGTGCCACCAGTAGGCGGGCTAGCGGGATCTACAATGAGCAGTTCTTC.

In DNA form, the CDR3 reads TGTGCCAGCAGTGAACAGTTATTCTATGGCTACACCTTC. This sequence encodes CASSEQLFYGYTF. The chain carries TRBV2 and TRBJ1-2; no clear D. CDR1 is SNHLY, CDR2 FYNNEI, per germline. Trimming took 2 bases from V and 4 from J, leaving 8 bases between them. This CDR3 region has 13 residues.